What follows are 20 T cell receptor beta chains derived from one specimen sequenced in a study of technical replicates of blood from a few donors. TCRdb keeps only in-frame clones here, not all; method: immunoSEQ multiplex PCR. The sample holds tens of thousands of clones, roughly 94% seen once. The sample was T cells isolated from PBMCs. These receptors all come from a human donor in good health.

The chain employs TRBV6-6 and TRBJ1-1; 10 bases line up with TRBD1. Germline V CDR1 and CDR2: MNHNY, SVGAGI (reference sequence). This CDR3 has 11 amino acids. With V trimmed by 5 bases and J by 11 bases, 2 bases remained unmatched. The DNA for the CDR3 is TGTGCCAGCAGTACGGGACAGGGGGCTTTCTTT. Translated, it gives CASSTGQGAFF.

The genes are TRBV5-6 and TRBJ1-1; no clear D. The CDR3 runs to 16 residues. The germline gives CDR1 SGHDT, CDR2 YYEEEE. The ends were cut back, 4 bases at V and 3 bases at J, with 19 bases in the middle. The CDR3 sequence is CASSPWYSLTDTEAFF. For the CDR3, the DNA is TGTGCCAGCAGCCCCTGGTACAGTTTAACCGACACTGAAGCTTTCTTT.

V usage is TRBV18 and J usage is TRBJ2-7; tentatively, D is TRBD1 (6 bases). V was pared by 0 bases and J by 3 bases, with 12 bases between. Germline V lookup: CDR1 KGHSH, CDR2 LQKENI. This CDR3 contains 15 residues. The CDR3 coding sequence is TGTGCCAGCTCACCACCCTCAGGGGCTGGCTACGAGCAGTACTTC. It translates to CASSPPSGAGYEQYF.

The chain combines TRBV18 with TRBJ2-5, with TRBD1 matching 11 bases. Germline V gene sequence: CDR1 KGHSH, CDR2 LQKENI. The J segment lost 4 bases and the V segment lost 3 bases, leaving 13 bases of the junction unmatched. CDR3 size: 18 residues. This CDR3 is CASSPDSGTGGLRETQYF. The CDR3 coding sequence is TGTGCCAGCTCACCTGACTCCGGGACAGGGGGACTACGAGAGACCCAGTACTTC. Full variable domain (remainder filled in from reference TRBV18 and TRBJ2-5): NAGVMQNPRHLVRRRGQEARLRCSPMKGHSHVYWYRQLPEEGLKFMVYLQKENIIDESGMPKERFSAEFPKEGPSILRIQQVVRGDSAAYFCASSPDSGTGGLRETQYFGPGTRLLVL.

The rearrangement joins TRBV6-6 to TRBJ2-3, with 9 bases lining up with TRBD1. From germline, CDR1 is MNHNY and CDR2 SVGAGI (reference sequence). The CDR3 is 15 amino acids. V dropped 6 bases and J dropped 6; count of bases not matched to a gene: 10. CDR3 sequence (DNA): TGTGCCAGCAGAAGGGGACAGGGAGATGGGGATACGCAGTATTTT. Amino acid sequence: CASRRGQGDGDTQYF.

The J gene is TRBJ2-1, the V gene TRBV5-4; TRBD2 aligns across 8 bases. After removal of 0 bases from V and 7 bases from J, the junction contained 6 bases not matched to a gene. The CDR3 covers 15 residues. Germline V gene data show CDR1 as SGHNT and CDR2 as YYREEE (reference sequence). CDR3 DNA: TGTGCCAGCAGCTTGGCCGGCGGGAGGTTGAATGAGCAGTTCTTC. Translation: CASSLAGGRLNEQFF.

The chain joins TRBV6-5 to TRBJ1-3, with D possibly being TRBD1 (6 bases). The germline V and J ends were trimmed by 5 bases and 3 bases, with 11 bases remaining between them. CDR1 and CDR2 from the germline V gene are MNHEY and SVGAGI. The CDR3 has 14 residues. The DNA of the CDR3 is TGTGCCAGCAGTCCCGCGACAGGTGGAAACACCATATATTTT. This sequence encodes CASSPATGGNTIYF.

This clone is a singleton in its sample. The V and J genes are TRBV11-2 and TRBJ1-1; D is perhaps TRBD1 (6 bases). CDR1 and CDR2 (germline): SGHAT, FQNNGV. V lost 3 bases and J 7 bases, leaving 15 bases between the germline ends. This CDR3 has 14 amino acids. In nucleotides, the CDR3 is TGTGCCAGCAGCTTTGGACAGTCATTGGGTGAAGCTTTCTTT. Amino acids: CASSFGQSLGEAFF.

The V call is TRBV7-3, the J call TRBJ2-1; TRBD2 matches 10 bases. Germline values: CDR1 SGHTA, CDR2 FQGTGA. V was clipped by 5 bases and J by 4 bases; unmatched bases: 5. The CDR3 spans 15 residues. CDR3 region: CASSVGTSVYNEQFF. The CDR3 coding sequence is TGTGCCAGCAGCGTCGGGACTAGCGTGTACAATGAGCAGTTCTTC.

Written as DNA, the CDR3 is TGTGCCAGCAGCCCACATAGACAGGGCCTGAACACTGAAGCTTTCTTT. This translates into CASSPHRQGLNTEAFF. V is TRBV5-4 and J is TRBJ1-1; TRBD1 matches 7 bases. The trim removed 4 bases at V and 0 bases at J, leaving 9 bases unmatched. CDR1 and CDR2 (germline): SGHNT, YYREEE (reference sequence). This CDR3 comprises 16 residues.

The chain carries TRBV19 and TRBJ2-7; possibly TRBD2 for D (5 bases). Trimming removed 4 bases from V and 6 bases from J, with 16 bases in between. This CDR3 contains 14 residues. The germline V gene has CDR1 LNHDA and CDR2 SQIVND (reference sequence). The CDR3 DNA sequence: TGTGCCAGTAGTACTGGGAGAGACTCTTCCGAGCAGTACTTC. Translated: CASSTGRDSSEQYF. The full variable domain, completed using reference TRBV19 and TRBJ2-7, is DGGITQSPKYLFRKEGQNVTLSCEQNLNHDAMYWYRQDPGQGLRLIYYSQIVNDFQKGDIAEGYSVSREKKESFPLTVTSAQKNPTAFYLCASSTGRDSSEQYFGPGTRLTVT.

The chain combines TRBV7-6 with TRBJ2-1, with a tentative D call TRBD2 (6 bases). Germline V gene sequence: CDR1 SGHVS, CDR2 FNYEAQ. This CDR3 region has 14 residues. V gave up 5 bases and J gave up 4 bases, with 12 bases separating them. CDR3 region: CASSERDFYNEQFF. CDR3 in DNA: TGTGCCAGCAGCGAAAGGGACTTTTACAATGAGCAGTTCTTC.

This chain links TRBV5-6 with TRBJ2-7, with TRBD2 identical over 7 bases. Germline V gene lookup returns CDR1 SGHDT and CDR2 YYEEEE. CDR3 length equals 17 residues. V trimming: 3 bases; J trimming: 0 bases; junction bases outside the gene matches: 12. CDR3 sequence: CASSWDGGGANSYEQYF. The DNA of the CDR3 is TGTGCCAGCAGCTGGGACGGGGGAGGGGCTAACTCCTACGAGCAGTACTTC.

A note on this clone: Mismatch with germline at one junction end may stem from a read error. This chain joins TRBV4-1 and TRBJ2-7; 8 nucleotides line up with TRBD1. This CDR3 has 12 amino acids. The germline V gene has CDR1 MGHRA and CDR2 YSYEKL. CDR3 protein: CASSQDRQGTLF. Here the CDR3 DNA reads TGCGCCAGCAGCCAGGATAGACAGGGGACATTATTC.

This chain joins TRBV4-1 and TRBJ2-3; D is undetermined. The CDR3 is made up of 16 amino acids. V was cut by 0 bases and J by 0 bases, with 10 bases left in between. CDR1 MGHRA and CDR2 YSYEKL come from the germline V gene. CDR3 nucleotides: TGCGCCAGCAGCCAAGATGAGATACTGAGCACAGATACGCAGTATTTT. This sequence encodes CASSQDEILSTDTQYF.

The CDR3 DNA reads TGTGCCAGCAGCACTCTGGGGCTTACAGAAAATCAGCCCCAGCATTTT. Translated, it gives CASSTLGLTENQPQHF. The V call is TRBV5-6, the J call TRBJ1-5, with D tentatively TRBD1 (5 bases). The CDR3 is 16 residues long. CDR1 SGHDT and CDR2 YYEEEE come from the germline V gene. Between the trimmed V and J ends, which lost 4 bases and 4 bases, there was a span of 18 bases.

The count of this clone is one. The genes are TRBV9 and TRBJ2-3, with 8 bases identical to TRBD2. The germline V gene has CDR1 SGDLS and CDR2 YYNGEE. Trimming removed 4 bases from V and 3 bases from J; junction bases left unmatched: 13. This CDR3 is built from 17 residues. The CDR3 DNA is TGTGCCAGCAGCCCCCGAGGGGTAGCGGGGATTACAGATACGCAGTATTTT. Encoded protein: CASSPRGVAGITDTQYF.

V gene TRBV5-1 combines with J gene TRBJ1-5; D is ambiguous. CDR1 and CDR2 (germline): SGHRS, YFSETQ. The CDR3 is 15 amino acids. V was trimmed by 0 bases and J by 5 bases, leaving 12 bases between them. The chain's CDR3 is CASSLGDGRDQPQHF. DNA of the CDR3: TGCGCCAGCAGCTTGGGCGACGGCCGGGATCAGCCCCAGCATTTT.

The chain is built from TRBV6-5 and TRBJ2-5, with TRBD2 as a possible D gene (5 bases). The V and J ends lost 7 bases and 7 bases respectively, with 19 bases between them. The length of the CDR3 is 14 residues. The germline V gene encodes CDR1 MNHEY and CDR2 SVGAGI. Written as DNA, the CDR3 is TGTGCCAGCAACAAGAACCGGGGTGGCGGGACCCAGTACTTC. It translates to CASNKNRGGGTQYF.

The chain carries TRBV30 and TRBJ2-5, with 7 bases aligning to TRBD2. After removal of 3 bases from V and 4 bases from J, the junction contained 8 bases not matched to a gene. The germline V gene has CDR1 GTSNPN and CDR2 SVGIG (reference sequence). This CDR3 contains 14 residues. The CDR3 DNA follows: TGTGCCTGGAGCCAGTGGGGGGGAGGAGAGACCCAGTACTTC. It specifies CAWSQWGGGETQYF.